This T cell receptor beta chain stems from a study of OX40 agonist ivuxolimab in advanced cancers. Study as a whole: One hepatocellular carcinoma and a couple of cutaneous melanoma patients partially responded.

The protocol was immunoSEQ multiplex PCR, while the TCRdb copy is restricted to in-frame clones and leaves out a portion. This sample has more than 45,000 clones; 70% to 80% occur once, and the top ten carry around 2%. V was pared by 0 bases and J by 9 bases, with 5 bases of the junction left unmatched. In germline, CDR1 is MNHEY, CDR2 SVGAGI. The CDR3 spans 15 residues. This rearrangement joins TRBV6-5 to TRBJ2-1; TRBD2 matches at 10 bases. Sequenced material: CD4+ or CD8+ T cells sorted from blood, taken in a trial of the OX40 agonist ivuxolimab. The clonotype originates from an adult with an advanced solid tumor such as melanoma, head and neck, liver or kidney cancer. The CDR3 loop is CASSYSKLAGTEQFF. Here the CDR3 DNA reads TGTGCCAGCAGTTACTCGAAACTAGCGGGAACTGAGCAGTTCTTC.